This entry features one T cell receptor (beta chain) sequence. In its sample, this clonotype was seen a few times. The target of this receptor is not known. Per-nucleotide qualities are absent, and no much larger clonotype sits a single base away. The data were obtained in a study of T-cell memory formation after mild COVID-19 (dated by TCRdb to the early 2020s). Some background on the complete study: Most TCR sequence clusters were specific to one of the two donors. T-cell clones expanding and contracting after mild COVID-19 in a couple of donors were tracked by longitudinal TCRalpha and TCRbeta repertoire sequencing. Two young, previously healthy adult volunteers, one female and one male, were included in the cohort. The study at large found these results: SARS-CoV-2 specificity was not confirmed for the second-wave clones peaking on day 37. Contracting CD4+ clones were located mainly in the CM and EM memory subsets, whereas CD8+ clones were found to be enriched in EMRA. Clones contracting from day 15 to 85 had balanced CD4/CD8 phenotypes, while a second wave expanding from day 15 to 37 was biased towards CD4+. The study covered only a couple of mild cases, and larger cohorts including severe cases with pre-infection samples were considered necessary. Some responding clones were detected in pre-infection memory, which suggested that pre-existing cross-reactive memory T cells had joined the SARS-CoV-2 response.

PBMCs were isolated by Ficoll-Paque density gradient centrifugation. The junction shows trimming of 5 bases on V and 5 bases on J, plus 15 bases between the germline ends. From the cysteine up to the phenylalanine, the CDR3 has a length of 14 residues. The kept DNA is CDR3 alone, 42 bases in frame from the first base. Sequencing used an Illumina NovaSeq 6000. TCRalpha and TCRbeta cDNA libraries were constructed by 5'RACE with constant-segment primers, with sample barcodes and unique molecular identifiers being introduced. Trizol reagent was used to extract RNA from every sample. The libraries were amplified in two PCR steps, and the second step added a second sample barcode and Illumina TruSeq adapters. The libraries were sequenced on an Illumina NovaSeq using 2 x 150 bp paired-end reads. The study's processing was this. Demultiplexing of reads and collapsing into UMI-guided consensus sequences were performed with migec v1.2.7. Using mixcr v2.1.11, UMI consensuses were aligned to TRA and TRB V and J templates and then assembled into clonotypes. Clonotypes were classified as expanded or contracted when called significant by both edgeR and NoisET, with noise models trained on biological replicates. For edgeR calls, the thresholds were a false discovery rate-adjusted p below 0.01 and a log2 fold-change of 1. As an exploratory analysis of dynamics, PCA with hierarchical clustering was applied to max-normalized trajectories of the 1000 most abundant clonotypes. The CD4 or CD8 phenotype of responding clones was assigned using the separately sequenced CD4+ and CD8+ repertoires. The public reads were run again by TCRdb, first through fastp at Q25 and then through MiXCR, and only productive beta chains were kept. A single entry per CDR3 protein holds the most common genes and DNA from its merged rows. TCRdb assigned the V and J calls; the authors' analysis was not used. For this sample the table gives 200,000 to 300,000 distinct CDR3 sequences, of which 15% to 17% were detected only once. The top ten clones comprise 2% to 2.5% of the sample.

Sequenced material: PBMCs or a T cell subset sorted from them (not recorded which). The receptor chain draws on TRBV12-3 or TRBV12-4 and TRBJ2-5; perhaps TRBD1 is the D gene, with 5 bases matching. The TCR originated in an adult woman who had mild COVID-19 (a few samples of this study predate the infection). The sample titles of this study are shuffled in the database, so cell type and time point are left out; the donor was told from shared clones. The DNA sequence follows: TGTGCCAGCAGTCAGGGCCCTAATCCGGAGACCCAGTACTTC. This is translated as CASSQGPNPETQYF.